Below, one T cell receptor beta chain is given with its context. This clonotype was detected only a few times. One base away there is no much larger clone; base qualities are not given. Explained via the paper, the treatment or condition label denotes: live attenuated yellow fever vaccine strain. PBMCs were isolated from peripheral blood using a standard Ficoll-Paque protocol. The RNeasy Micro Kit was used to extract RNA from sorted memory subsets. Synthesis of TCR cDNA relied on 5'RACE template switching, a step that introduced a universal primer site along with unique molecular identifiers. Priming of cDNA synthesis was performed from both the TCR alpha and TCR beta constant segments. Library amplification involved two PCR steps, and the second step added sample barcodes and sequencing adapters. Sequencing of the libraries was done on either Illumina HiSeq 2500 (2x100 bp) or NovaSeq (2x150 bp). The authors' pipeline ran thus. MIGEC was used to demultiplex reads and collapse the reads into UMI consensus sequences, and MiXCR was used for V(D)J alignment. Vaccine-responding clonotypes were defined with edgeR using replicate PBMC samples, requiring FDR below 0.01 and a log2 fold change above 5 up to day 15. Each bulk clonotype was labeled CD4 or CD8 based on which sequenced repertoire, CD4 or CD8, contained the clonotype at higher abundance. To estimate how each clone was distributed across memory phenotypes, clonotype frequencies in memory subsets were weighted by FACS-sorted cell numbers. Clones were called with MiXCR by TCRdb after fastp trimmed the public reads at Q25, and only in-frame beta chains were retained. CDR3 protein duplicates are merged, each entry listing the most common genes and DNA. TCRdb assigned the V and J calls; the authors' analysis was not used. The sample profile shows under 50,000 distinct CDR3 sequences; around 6.4% of them were found once. Of the sample, over 9.5% is held by the ten largest clones.

This entry comes from a study of T cells after yellow fever vaccination (dated by TCRdb to about 2019). The study in broad terms: Using CD3, CD45RA, CCR7 and CD95 staining, memory subsets (EM, EMRA, CM and Tscm) were sorted on a BD FACS Aria III. The SMART-Seq v4 Ultra Low Input RNA kit was used to prepare libraries from fractions with low cell numbers. To track T-cell clones before and after primary and booster YFV17D yellow fever vaccination, bulk TCR alpha and beta repertoires were sequenced longitudinally. Two healthy male donors, one aged 18 to 29 and one aged 30 to 39 years, made up the cohort. Blood was collected at multiple timepoints before and after primary and secondary immunization, and bulk PBMC replicates and cell subsets were isolated. Memory subsets were sorted on days 0, 15 and 45 and at 18 months after primary vaccination, and on days 0, 15 and 45 after the 30-year booster. Beyond this particular receptor, the publication reports: Only a couple of donors were included in the study, so the extent to which the findings can be generalized is limited. The secondary T-cell response was weaker than the primary response but faster, peaking on day 5 instead of day 15. Most clones expanded after primary vaccination were re-detected after the booster (almost 98% of CD4 and roughly 87% of CD8), suggesting broad memory maintenance. In the sorted memory subsets on day 0, nearly all of the vaccine-responding clonotypes fell below detection. FACS-sorted repertoires could contain abundant contaminating clonotypes from the bulk population, so computational filtering was required. A small fraction of clonotypes showed up in both the CD4 and CD8 compartments, probably as a result of convergent recombination.

The CDR3 measures 18 amino acids from cysteine to phenylalanine. Only the CDR3 part of the read is kept: 54 bases, read in frame from the first base. In the germline V gene, CDR1 corresponds to MNHEY and CDR2 to SVGEGT. V lost 8 bases and J lost 2 bases, and the count of bases not matched to a germline gene is 16. The chain is assembled from TRBV6-2 or TRBV6-3 and TRBJ1-5; 9 central bases correspond to TRBD1. The receptor's source is a man younger than 40 who received the YFV17D yellow fever vaccine. The input for sequencing was PBMCs, either bulk or a sorted T-cell subset (CD4+, CD8+, memory, or dextramer-sorted; not recorded which), taken 45 days after the yellow fever booster vaccination. The DNA sequence follows: TGTGCCAGCGGTTTTCCGGGACAGGGAGTTGGCGGCAATCAGCCCCAGCATTTT. Translated, it reads CASGFPGQGVGGNQPQHF.